This TCR beta chain was found in a study of blood T cell repertoires in COVID-19. At the level of the study: In each case, the material was cDNA or gDNA derived from T cells, B-cell-depleted T cells, or PBMCs.

Sequencing was performed with immunoSEQ multiplex PCR; in TCRdb, only in-frame clones are kept and a portion is missing. The sample lists about 110,000 clones, roughly 76% seen once, with 9.4% in the top ten. Germline V gene lookup returns CDR1 LNHDA and CDR2 SQIVND (reference sequence). V was cut by 7 bases and J by 6 bases, with 15 bases left in between. The CDR3 contains 13 residues. The chain employs TRBV19 and TRBJ1-1; no firm D call. The receptor was derived from an older woman with acute or convalescent COVID-19. The source material was peripheral blood. CDR3 coding DNA: TGTGCCAGTACCACACGGGAAGGACCTGAAGCTTTCTTT. The encoded protein is CASTTREGPEAFF.